These 5 T cell receptor beta chains were all obtained from the same sample, sequenced in a study of siplizumab effects on memory and regulatory T cells. Here immunoSEQ multiplex PCR was the method, and the copy in TCRdb shows in-frame clones only, minus some. The sample has about 50,000 clones; 95% to 98% are singletons. The material sequenced was naive CD4+ T cells sorted from blood. The receptors shown here come from a human donor in good health.

The rearrangement links TRBV9 to TRBJ1-2; the D is unclear. This CDR3 region has 17 residues. The germline gives CDR1 SGDLS, CDR2 YYNGEE. Trimming shortened V by 2 bases and J by 4 bases, and 21 bases separated the two germline ends. This chain's CDR3 is CASSVASPGLRSYGYTF. The CDR3 nucleotides are TGTGCCAGCAGCGTTGCGTCCCCAGGTTTACGAAGCTATGGCTACACCTTC.

The chain joins TRBV29-1 to TRBJ2-7; 7 bases fit TRBD2. The germline CDR1 and CDR2 sequences are SQVTM and ANQGSEA. This CDR3 contains 12 residues. With 6 bases clipped from V and 2 bases from J, the junction kept 4 bases outside the gene matches. The CDR3 sequence: CSVGRGAYEQYF. The CDR3 coding sequence is TGCAGCGTCGGACGGGGGGCCTACGAGCAGTACTTC.

This chain links TRBV7-6 with TRBJ2-5; 8 bases agree with TRBD2. The J call may be wrong; the DNA end is better matched by TRBJ2-7. Germline V lookup: CDR1 SGHVS, CDR2 FNYEAQ. The CDR3 spans 18 residues. CDR3 sequence (DNA): TGTGCCAGCAGTCAAATAGCGAGGCGGGAGGCCCTCTCCTACGAGCAGTACTTC. Amino acid sequence: CASSQIARREALSYEQYF.

In this sample, this clone turned up once. V is TRBV5-1 and J is TRBJ2-5, with unresolved D. CDR3 length: 14 residues. V was shortened by 4 bases and J by 3 bases, with 13 bases between the two germline ends. CDR1 and CDR2 (germline): SGHRS, YFSETQ. DNA of the CDR3: TGCGCCAGCAGCATAGTAGCCCCAGAAGAGACCCAGTACTTC. Translation: CASSIVAPEETQYF.

The chain combines TRBV2 with TRBJ2-3; D gene ambiguous. The CDR3 has 14 amino acids. From germline, CDR1 is SNHLY and CDR2 FYNNEI. The V gene lost 8 bases and the J gene lost 3 bases, with 15 bases spanning the gap. The DNA of the CDR3 is TGTGCCAGCGGCATGGCACTGATTACAGATACGCAGTATTTT. Translation gives CASGMALITDTQYF.